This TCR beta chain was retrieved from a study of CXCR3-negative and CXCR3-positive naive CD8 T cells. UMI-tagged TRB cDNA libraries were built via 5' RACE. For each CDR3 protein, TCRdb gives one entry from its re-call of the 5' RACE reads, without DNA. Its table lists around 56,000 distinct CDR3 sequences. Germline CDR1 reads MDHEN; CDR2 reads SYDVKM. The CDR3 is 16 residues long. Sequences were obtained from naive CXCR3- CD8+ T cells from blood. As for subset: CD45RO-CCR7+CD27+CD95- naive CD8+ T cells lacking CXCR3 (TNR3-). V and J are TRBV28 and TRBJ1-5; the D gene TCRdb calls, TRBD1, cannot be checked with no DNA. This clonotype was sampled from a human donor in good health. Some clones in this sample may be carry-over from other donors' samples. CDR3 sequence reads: CASRQGQGRLNQPQHF. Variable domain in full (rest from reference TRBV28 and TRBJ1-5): DVKVTQSSRYLVKRTGEKVFLECVQDMDHENMFWYRQDPGLGLRLIYFSYDVKMKEKGDIPEGYSVSREKKERFSLILESASTNQTSMYLCASRQGQGRLNQPQHFGDGTRLSIL.